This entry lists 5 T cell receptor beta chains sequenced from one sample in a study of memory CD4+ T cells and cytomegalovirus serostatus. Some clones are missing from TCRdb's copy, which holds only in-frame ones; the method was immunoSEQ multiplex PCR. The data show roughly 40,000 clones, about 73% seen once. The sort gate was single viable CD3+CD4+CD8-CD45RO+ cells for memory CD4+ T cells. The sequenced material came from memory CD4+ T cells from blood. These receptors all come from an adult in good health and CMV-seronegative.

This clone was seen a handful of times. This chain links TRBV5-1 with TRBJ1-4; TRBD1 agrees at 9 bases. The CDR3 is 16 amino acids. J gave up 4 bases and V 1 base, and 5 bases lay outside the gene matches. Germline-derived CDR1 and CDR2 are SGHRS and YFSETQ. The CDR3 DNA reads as TGCGCCAGCAGCTTGCGGGGACAGGGAGTTAATGAAAAACTGTTTTTT. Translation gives CASSLRGQGVNEKLFF.

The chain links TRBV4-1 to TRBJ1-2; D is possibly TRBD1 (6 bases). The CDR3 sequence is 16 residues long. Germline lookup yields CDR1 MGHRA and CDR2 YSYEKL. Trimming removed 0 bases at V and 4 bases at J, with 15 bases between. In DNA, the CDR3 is TGCGCCAGCAGCCAAGAGTCAGGGGTGGTGAGCTATGGCTACACCTTC. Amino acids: CASSQESGVVSYGYTF.

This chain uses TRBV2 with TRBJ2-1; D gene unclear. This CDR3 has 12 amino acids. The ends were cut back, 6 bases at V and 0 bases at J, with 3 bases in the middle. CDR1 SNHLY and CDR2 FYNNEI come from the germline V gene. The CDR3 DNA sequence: TGTGCCAGCAGGGCCTCCTACAATGAGCAGTTCTTC. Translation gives CASRASYNEQFF. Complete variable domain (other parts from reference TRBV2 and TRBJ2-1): EPEVTQTPSHQVTQMGQEVILRCVPISNHLYFYWYRQILGQKVEFLVSFYNNEISEKSEIFDDQFSVERPDGSNFTLKIRSTKLEDSAMYFCASRASYNEQFFGPGTRLTVL.

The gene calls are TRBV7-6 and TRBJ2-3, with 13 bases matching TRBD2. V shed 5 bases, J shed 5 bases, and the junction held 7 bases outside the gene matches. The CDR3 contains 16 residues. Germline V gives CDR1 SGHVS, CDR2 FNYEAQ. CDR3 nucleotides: TGTGCCAGCAGCCACAGGACTAGCGGGGGCCAAGATACGCAGTATTTT. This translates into CASSHRTSGGQDTQYF. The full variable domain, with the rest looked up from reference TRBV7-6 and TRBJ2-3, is GAGVSQSPRYKVTKRGQDVALRCDPISGHVSLYWYRQALGQGPEFLTYFNYEAQQDKSGLPNDRFSAERPEGSISTLTIQRTEQRDSAMYRCASSHRTSGGQDTQYFGPGTRLTVL.

In DNA form, the CDR3 reads TGTGCCAGCAGTGTGGACAGGGGCGGGCCCCAGCATTTT. Translation: CASSVDRGGPQHF. The chain recombines TRBV2 with TRBJ1-5; 9 positions agree with TRBD1. Trimming at V came to 4 bases and at J to 9 bases, leaving 4 bases not matched to a gene. Germline V gene lookup returns CDR1 SNHLY and CDR2 FYNNEI. CDR3 length: 13 residues.